This T cell receptor (beta chain) stems from a study of cytomegalovirus exposure and HLA in healthy donors. Study conclusions and caveats: Several of the most significant clusters appeared linked to common viral pathogens, based on a later analysis. Cytomegalovirus association was assigned to about 150 TCR beta chains.

This CDR3 is 13 amino acids long. The V end lost 6 bases, the J end lost 7 bases, and 12 bases lay between the germline ends. Germline CDR1 is SNHLY and CDR2 is FYNNEI. Primers for the PCR totalled 60 Vbeta and 13 Jbeta. The assay was immunoSEQ multiplex PCR, and TCRdb's table has in-frame clones only and misses some. The table lists 76,000 or so clones, 79% of them singletons. About this clone itself: Its cognate antigen is unknown.

The clonotype was recovered from a man aged 25 to 40 in good health and CMV-seronegative. The J gene is TRBJ2-2, the V gene TRBV2; D unclear. The sample comprised PBMCs. For the CDR3, the DNA is TGTGCCAGCAGCCCAACTGAGGACGGGGAGCTGTTTTTT. It yields the protein CASSPTEDGELFF.